This entry features one T cell receptor beta chain sequence. This entry is derived from a study of blood T cell repertoires in COVID-19. Study-level background: The analysed material was cDNA or gDNA that came from T cells, B-cell-depleted T cells, or PBMCs.

The CDR3 spans 14 residues. The germline gives CDR1 SGHDN, CDR2 FVKESK. The V and J ends lost 5 bases and 5 bases respectively, with 15 bases between them. Original data processing: Estimation of nucleated cell counts relied on the amplification of reference gene primers. The protocol was immunoSEQ multiplex PCR, while the TCRdb copy is restricted to in-frame clones and leaves out a portion. V, J and clone size were drawn from that table, and D and trimming were deduced from the DNA. The table includes some 250,000 clones, around nine tenths detected once. Source material: peripheral blood. The chain employs TRBV14 and TRBJ1-1; no clear D gene. The TCR sequence derives from a woman aged 40 to 55 who had recovered from COVID-19. The CDR3 here is CASSWAGGRTEAFF. The DNA of the CDR3 is TGTGCCAGCAGCTGGGCCGGAGGGAGGACTGAAGCTTTCTTT. The variable domain in full, with the rest retrieved from reference TRBV14 and TRBJ1-1, is EAGVTQFPSHSVIEKGQTVTLRCDPISGHDNLYWYRRVMGKEIKFLLHFVKESKQDESGMPNNRFLAERTGGTYSTLKVQPAELEDSGVYFCASSWAGGRTEAFFGQGTRLTVV.